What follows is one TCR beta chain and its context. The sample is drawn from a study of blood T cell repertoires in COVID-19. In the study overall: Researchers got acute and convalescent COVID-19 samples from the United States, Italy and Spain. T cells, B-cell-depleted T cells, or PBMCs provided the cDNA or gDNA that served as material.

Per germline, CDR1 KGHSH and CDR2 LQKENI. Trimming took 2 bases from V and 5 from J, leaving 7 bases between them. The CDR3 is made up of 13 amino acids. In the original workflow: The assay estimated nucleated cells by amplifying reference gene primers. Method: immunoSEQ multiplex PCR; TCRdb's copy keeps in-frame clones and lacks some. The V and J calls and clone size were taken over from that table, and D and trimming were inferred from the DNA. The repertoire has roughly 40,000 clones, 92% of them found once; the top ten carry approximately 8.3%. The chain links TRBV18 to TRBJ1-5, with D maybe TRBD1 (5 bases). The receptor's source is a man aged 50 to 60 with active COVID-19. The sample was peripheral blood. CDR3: CASSPSTDQPQHF. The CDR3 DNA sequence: TGTGCCAGCTCACCATCGACAGATCAGCCCCAGCATTTT.